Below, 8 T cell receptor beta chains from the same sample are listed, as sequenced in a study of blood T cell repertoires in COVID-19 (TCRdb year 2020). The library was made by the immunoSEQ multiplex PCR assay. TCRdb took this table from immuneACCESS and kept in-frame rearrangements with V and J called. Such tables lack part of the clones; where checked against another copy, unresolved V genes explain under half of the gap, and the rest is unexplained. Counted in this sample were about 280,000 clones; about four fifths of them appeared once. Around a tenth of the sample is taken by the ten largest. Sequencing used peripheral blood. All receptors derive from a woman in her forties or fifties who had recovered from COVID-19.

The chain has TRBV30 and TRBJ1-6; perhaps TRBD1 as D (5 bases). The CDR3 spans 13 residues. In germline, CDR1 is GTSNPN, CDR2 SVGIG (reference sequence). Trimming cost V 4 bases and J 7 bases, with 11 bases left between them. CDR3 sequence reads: CAWNAQVNSPLHF. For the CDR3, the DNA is TGTGCCTGGAACGCACAGGTCAATTCACCCCTCCACTTT.

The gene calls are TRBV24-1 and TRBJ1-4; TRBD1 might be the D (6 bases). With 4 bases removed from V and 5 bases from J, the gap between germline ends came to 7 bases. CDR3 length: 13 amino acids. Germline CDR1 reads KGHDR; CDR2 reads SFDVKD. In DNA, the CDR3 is TGTGCCACCAGTGAGACAGGCAATGAAAAACTGTTTTTT. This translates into CATSETGNEKLFF.

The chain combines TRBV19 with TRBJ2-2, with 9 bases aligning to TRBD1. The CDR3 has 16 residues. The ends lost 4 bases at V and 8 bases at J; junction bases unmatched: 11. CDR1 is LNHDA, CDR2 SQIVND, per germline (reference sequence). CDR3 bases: TGTGCCAGTAGTACCTACAGGGGGCGAAGGTCTGGGGAGCTGTTTTTT. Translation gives CASSTYRGRRSGELFF.

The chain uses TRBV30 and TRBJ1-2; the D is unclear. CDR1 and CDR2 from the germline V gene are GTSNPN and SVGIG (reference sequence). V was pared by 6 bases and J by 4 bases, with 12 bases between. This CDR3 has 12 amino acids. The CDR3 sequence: CACSPGSYGYTF. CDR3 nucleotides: TGTGCCTGTAGTCCAGGTAGCTATGGCTACACCTTC.

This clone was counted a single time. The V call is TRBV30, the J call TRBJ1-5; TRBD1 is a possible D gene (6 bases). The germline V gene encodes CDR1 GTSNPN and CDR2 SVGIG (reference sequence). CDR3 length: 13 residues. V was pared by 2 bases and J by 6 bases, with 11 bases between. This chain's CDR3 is CAWSIQGIQPQHF. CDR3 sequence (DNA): TGTGCCTGGAGTATCCAGGGGATTCAGCCCCAGCATTTT.

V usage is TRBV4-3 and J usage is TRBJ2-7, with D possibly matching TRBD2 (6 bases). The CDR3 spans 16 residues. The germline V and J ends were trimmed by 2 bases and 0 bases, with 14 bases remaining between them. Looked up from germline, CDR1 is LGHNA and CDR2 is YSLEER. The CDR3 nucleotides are TGCGCCAGCAGCCAAAGGGCCTGGGAGGACTCCTACGAGCAGTACTTC. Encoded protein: CASSQRAWEDSYEQYF.

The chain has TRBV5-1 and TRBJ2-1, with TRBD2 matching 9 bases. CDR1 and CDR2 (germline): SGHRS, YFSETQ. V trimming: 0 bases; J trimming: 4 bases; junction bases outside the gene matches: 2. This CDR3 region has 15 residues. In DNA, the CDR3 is TGCGCCAGCAGCTTGGTTAGCGGGGGATACAATGAGCAGTTCTTC. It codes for CASSLVSGGYNEQFF.

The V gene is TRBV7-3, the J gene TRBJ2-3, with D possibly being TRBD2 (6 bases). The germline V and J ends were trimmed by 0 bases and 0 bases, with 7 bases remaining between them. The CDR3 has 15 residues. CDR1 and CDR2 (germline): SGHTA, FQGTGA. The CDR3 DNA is TGTGCCAGCAGCTTAACCCGGGGGAGCACAGATACGCAGTATTTT. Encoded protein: CASSLTRGSTDTQYF.